This is a list of T cell receptor beta chains from one sample in a study of blood T cell repertoires in COVID-19. Using immunoSEQ multiplex PCR, the repertoire was profiled, and TCRdb retains in-frame clones only, with some absent. The sample shows roughly 210,000 clones, approximately 90% of them seen only once. Sequencing was done on a sample of peripheral blood. The source is a man between 65 and 85 years old with acute or convalescent COVID-19. Both conserved end residues are part of each CDR3. D genes are given only for firm matches. Only some rows state a clone size, as once, few, many or a class for expanded clones.

TRBJ1-1 14 TRBV7-2 . . TGTGCCAGCAGCCGGGGAACCATGAACACTGAAGCTTTCTTT CASSRGTMNTEAFF
TRBJ1-1 14 TRBV24-1 . once TGTGCCACCAGTGATGCCGACATTAACACTGAAGCTTTCTTT CATSDADINTEAFF
TRBJ1-5 15 TRBV5-5 . . TGTGCCAGCAGCTTCGCTTGGGGCGCCGGGCAGCCCCAGCATTTT CASSFAWGAGQPQHF
TRBJ2-7 13 TRBV29-1 . . TGCAGCGTTAGCGGACCGCGCTCCTACGAGCAGTACTTC CSVSGPRSYEQYF
TRBJ2-7 13 TRBV19 TRBD1 . TGTGCCAGTAGTGACAGGGGGATACACGAGCAGTACTTC CASSDRGIHEQYF
TRBJ2-5 14 TRBV25-1 . once TGTGCCAGTAACGAAGGGGGTGTCCAAGAGACCCAGTACTTC CASNEGGVQETQYF
TRBJ2-3 12 TRBV12-3/TRBV12-4 . . TGTGCCACCACTCTTAGCACAGATACGCAGTATTTT CATTLSTDTQYF
TRBJ1-2 14 TRBV5-4 TRBD1 once TGTGCCAGCAGCTTTAGGGACAGGGGGGATGGCTACACCTTC CASSFRDRGDGYTF
TRBJ2-7 15 TRBV24-1 TRBD1 . TGTGCCACCAGTGATTCGGGACAGGCCACCTACGAGCAGTACTTC CATSDSGQATYEQYF
TRBJ2-2 14 TRBV6-6 . once TGTGCCAGCACCACAGTCAGGAACACCGGGGAGCTGTTTTTT CASTTVRNTGELFF
TRBJ2-1 12 TRBV6-1 . . TGTGCCAGCAGTGAACTGGCGGATGAGCAGTTCTTC CASSELADEQFF
TRBJ1-2 13 TRBV3-1/TRBV3-2 . . TGTGCCAGCAGCCTCGGGATATACTATGGCTACACCTTC CASSLGIYYGYTF
TRBJ1-2 14 TRBV7-9 . . TGTGCCAGCACCTCTCTAGCAGGGGAGAATGGCTACACCTTC CASTSLAGENGYTF
TRBJ2-7 16 TRBV7-3 . . TGTGCCAGCAGCTTAAACACAGGGTTCTCCTCCTACGAGCAGTACTTC CASSLNTGFSSYEQYF
TRBJ2-7 16 TRBV10-3 . . TGTGCCATCAGGAAATCGACAGGGGCTGCGGGGGACGAGCAGTACTTC CAIRKSTGAAGDEQYF
TRBJ2-1 14 TRBV6-2/TRBV6-3 . . TGTGCCAGCAGGCCTTGGGGGGGGCCTAATGAGCAGTTCTTC CASRPWGGPNEQFF
TRBJ2-5 18 TRBV6-2/TRBV6-3 TRBD2 . TGTGCCAGCAGTCCCAATATCCGACTAGCGGGGAACCAAGAGACCCAGTACTTC CASSPNIRLAGNQETQYF
TRBJ2-7 16 TRBV18 TRBD2 . TGTGCCAGCTCACCACCGGGAAGCGGGAGCTCCTACGAGCAGTACTTC CASSPPGSGSSYEQYF
TRBJ2-1 14 TRBV6-5 TRBD1 once TGTGCCAGCAGTTACGCAGGGGGCTACAATGAGCAGTTCTTC CASSYAGGYNEQFF
TRBJ1-2 17 TRBV4-2 . once TGTGCCAGCAGCCAAGCGTCAACATCTCCCTCCCACTATGGCTACACCTTC CASSQASTSPSHYGYTF
TRBJ2-7 15 TRBV6-5 . . TGTGCCAGCAAACCCGCCGGAGGACTTGCTTACGAGCAGTACTTC CASKPAGGLAYEQYF